This TCR beta chain stems from a study of beta chain features in type 1 diabetes. For the study at large: Age, gender and cell yields were similar between patients and healthy donors.

This clone turned up a few times. Per the germline V gene, CDR1 is SGHTA and CDR2 is FQGNSA. V lost 1 base and J lost 0, with 10 bases in between. The CDR3 has 16 amino acids. Every isolated RNA sample was fully reverse transcribed, so sequencing captured expressed TCRB transcripts. The assay was immunoSEQ multiplex PCR, and TCRdb's table has in-frame clones only and misses some. The sample includes 900,000 or so clones, roughly 15% of them seen just once. The sequence derives from a woman under 30 in good health. Sequencing was done on a sample of naive CD4+ T cells from blood. J is TRBJ1-3 and V is TRBV7-2; no reliable D call. Here the CDR3 reads CASSLERGTSGNTIYF. CDR3 DNA: TGTGCCAGCAGCTTAGAACGGGGAACCTCTGGAAACACCATATATTTT.